The rows below give T cell receptor beta chains drawn from one sample of a study of CD8+ T cells in alopecia areata. Only in-frame clones appear in the TCRdb table, and some are missing; sequencing was by immunoSEQ multiplex PCR. The table records 110,000 or so clones, roughly two thirds of them present only once. The sample taken for sequencing was CD4+ T cells sorted from blood. These receptors originate from a human donor in good health. The CDR3 runs from the conserved cysteine through the conserved F or W. D genes are given only for firm matches. A clone size is listed for some rows: how often the clone was seen (once, few, many), or a class if it is expanded.

>TRBJ2-7|-|-|TRBV7-9
TGTGCCAGCAGCCAGAGATCGAACTCTGGCGAGCAGTACTTC
CASSQRSNSGEQYF
>TRBJ2-5|-|-|TRBV7-9
TGTGCCAGCAGCTCACGAGAGACCCAGTACTTC
CASSSRETQYF
>TRBJ2-7|-|-|TRBV5-1
TGCGCCAGCAGCTTGGGCCAGTCCGGCACCTACGAGCAGTACTTC
CASSLGQSGTYEQYF
>TRBJ1-5|few|-|TRBV6-5
TGTGCCAGCGCGCAAGGGCCCCTTCAGCCCCAGCATTTT
CASAQGPLQPQHF
>TRBJ1-1|-|-|TRBV2
TGTGCCAGTTCTCCCGGGGGCAGGGGCACTGAAGCTTTCTTT
CASSPGGRGTEAFF
>TRBJ2-2|few|TRBD1|TRBV10-2
TGCGCCAGCGCGGGACAGGCGAACACCGGGGAGCTGTTTTTT
CASAGQANTGELFF
>TRBJ1-6|-|-|TRBV27
TGTGCCAGCAGACGCGGCAGGGGCTCGGGATCACCCCTCCACTTT
CASRRGRGSGSPLHF
>TRBJ1-2|few|TRBD1|TRBV2
TGTGCCAGCAGTGAGACAGGGACACCTCGTGGCTACACCTTC
CASSETGTPRGYTF
>TRBJ2-7|few|-|TRBV10-3
TGTCCCGAATGGCCTTCAGGGTACGAGCAGTACTTC
CPEWPSGYEQYF
>TRBJ2-5|-|TRBD2|TRBV6-1
TGTGCCAGCAGTGGGCCCGGGACTAGCGGGGCCATTGGGGAGACCCAGTACTTC
CASSGPGTSGAIGETQYF
>TRBJ1-4|-|TRBD1|TRBV18
TGTGCCAGCTCCTGGACAGGGGCGAATGAAAAACTGTTTTTT
CASSWTGANEKLFF
>TRBJ2-5|-|TRBD2|TRBV7-6
TGTGCCAGCAGCTTAGGACTAGCGGGGGGGCAAGAGACCCAGTACTTC
CASSLGLAGGQETQYF
>TRBJ2-5|-|-|TRBV4-1
TGCGCCAGCAGCCAAGATTTACCCGGGAGTGTGACCCAGTACTTC
CASSQDLPGSVTQYF
>TRBJ1-5|-|-|TRBV29-1
TGCAGCGTTCAAGACAGGCCCTATAGCAATCAGCCCCAGCATTTT
CSVQDRPYSNQPQHF
>TRBJ2-5|few|TRBD2|TRBV4-1
TGCGCCAGCAGCCAAGGAGCGGGGGGACTTGAGACCCAGTACTTC
CASSQGAGGLETQYF
>TRBJ2-2|-|-|TRBV27
TGTGCCAGCAGTCCCCGGACGTTCGGGGAGCTGTTTTTT
CASSPRTFGELFF
>TRBJ1-6|-|TRBD1|TRBV11-2
TGTGCCAGCAGCTTACAGGGGGCACTCAATTCACCCCTCCACTTT
CASSLQGALNSPLHF
>TRBJ2-6|-|-|TRBV11-1
TGTGCCAGCAGTTACCAGACTGGGGCCAACGTCCTGACTTTC
CASSYQTGANVLTF
>TRBJ1-2|-|-|TRBV29-1
TGCAGCGTTGATTTTGGCGGGGCTAGGGGCTATGGCTACACCTTC
CSVDFGGARGYGYTF
>TRBJ2-5|few|-|TRBV4-1
TGCGCCAGCAGCCGTCCTACCGGGTACCAAGAGACCCAGTACTTC
CASSRPTGYQETQYF
>TRBJ2-7|-|TRBD1|TRBV7-9
TGTGCCAGCAGCTTAGAAACAGGGGCCGCCTACGAGCAGTACTTC
CASSLETGAAYEQYF
>TRBJ1-2|-|TRBD1|TRBV25-1
TGTGCCAGCAGTGAAGGGACAGTCTATGGCTACACCTTC
CASSEGTVYGYTF
>TRBJ2-5|-|-|TRBV7-2
TGTGCCAGCAGCCACCGAAGGGAAGAGACCCAGTACTTC
CASSHRREETQYF
>TRBJ1-1|few|-|TRBV29-1
TGCAGCGTTGGTCCCCTTGGGGGAGACACTGAAGCTTTCTTT
CSVGPLGGDTEAFF
>TRBJ1-1|-|TRBD1|TRBV29-1
TGCAGCGTTTACGGACAGGGGAACACTGAAGCTTTCTTT
CSVYGQGNTEAFF